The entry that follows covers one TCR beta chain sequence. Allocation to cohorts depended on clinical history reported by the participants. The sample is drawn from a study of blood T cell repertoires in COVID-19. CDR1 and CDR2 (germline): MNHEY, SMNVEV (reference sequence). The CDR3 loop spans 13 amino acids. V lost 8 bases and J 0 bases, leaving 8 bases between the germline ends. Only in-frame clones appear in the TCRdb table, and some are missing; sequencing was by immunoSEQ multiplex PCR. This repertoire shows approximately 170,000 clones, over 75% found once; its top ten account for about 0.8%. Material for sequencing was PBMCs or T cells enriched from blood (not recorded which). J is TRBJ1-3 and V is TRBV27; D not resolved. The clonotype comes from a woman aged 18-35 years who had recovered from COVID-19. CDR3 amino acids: CASVGDSGNTIYF. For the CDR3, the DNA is TGTGCCAGCGTCGGGGACTCTGGAAACACCATATATTTT.